This TCR beta chain was sequenced for a study of long-term antiretroviral therapy in people with HIV. All donors provided no fewer than one pre-ART and no fewer than two post-ART PBMC samples. Researchers ran immunoSEQ v3.0 at survey level. Per-sample sequencing targets were roughly 40,000-55,000 T-cell genomes. Profiled with immunoSEQ multiplex PCR; TCRdb holds only in-frame clones, not every one. The sample has under 40,000 clones, around 82% seen once. General observations from the study: Regardless of time point, clones expanded before ART dominated the repertoire.

The CDR3 length is 14 residues. Germline CDR1 is SNHLY and CDR2 is FYNNEI. V was pared by 8 bases and J by 0 bases, with 11 bases between. Details on this clone: Its antigen is still unknown.

The sample in question was unsorted PBMCs, obtained 0.3 years after starting antiretroviral therapy. This receptor was taken from a man younger than 35 with HIV. The chain has TRBV2 and TRBJ1-3; possible D gene TRBD1, 6 bases. CDR3 DNA sequence: TGTGCCAGCCACAGACAGGTCTCTGGAAACACCATATATTTT. Translation: CASHRQVSGNTIYF.